A selection of T cell receptor beta chains follows, all from one sample in a study of OX40 agonist ivuxolimab in advanced cancers. Generated by immunoSEQ multiplex PCR, the TCRdb table keeps only in-frame clones and is missing some. Of 100,000 to 150,000 clones in the sample, 92% are singletons; the top ten hold roughly 0.8%. The material was CD4+ or CD8+ T cells sorted from blood, obtained in a trial of the OX40 agonist ivuxolimab. The receptors here all came from an adult with an advanced solid tumor such as melanoma, head and neck, liver or kidney cancer. The conserved cysteine and the conserved F or W are not part of the CDR3 here.

V gene	J gene	CDR3 protein
TRBV6-6	TRBJ2-3	ANSASTDTQY
TRBV5-4	TRBJ2-2	ASSLAGTRTGELF
TRBV6-5	TRBJ1-1	ASSGGTPRAF
TRBV9	TRBJ2-5	ASSVDNSAMQETQY
TRBV30	TRBJ1-2	AWKGQGGPYGYT
TRBV4-2	TRBJ2-1	ASSSSGFYNEQF
TRBV5-8	TRBJ1-3	ASSLEARSYGNTIY
TRBV6-5	TRBJ2-1	ASSSQGSLFYNEQF
TRBV5-6	TRBJ1-1	ASNHRGLKATEAF
TRBV4-3	TRBJ1-3	ASSNPTGGGNTIY
TRBV7-9	TRBJ1-1	ASSLQGLGTNTEAF
TRBV6-6	TRBJ1-1	ASSNRGQGYTEAF
TRBV28	TRBJ2-7	ASSLGTGLTYEQY
TRBV9	-	ASSAGDGRSYEQY
TRBV6-6	TRBJ2-7	ASSYWANEQY
TRBV28	TRBJ1-2	ASSPSTIYGYT
TRBV2	TRBJ1-5	ASSGQGVNQPQH
TRBV6-5	TRBJ1-5	ASSYSRQGNQPQH
TRBV7-9	TRBJ1-3	ASSFFEYSSGNTIY
TRBV7-2	TRBJ1-2	ASSLVVGGNYGYT
TRBV11-2	TRBJ2-3	ASSRTRLGGRYTDTQY
TRBV6-5	TRBJ1-1	ASSPSQGILTEAF
TRBV27	TRBJ1-1	ASAGGDAEAF
TRBV5-1	TRBJ2-7	ASQGHYEQY